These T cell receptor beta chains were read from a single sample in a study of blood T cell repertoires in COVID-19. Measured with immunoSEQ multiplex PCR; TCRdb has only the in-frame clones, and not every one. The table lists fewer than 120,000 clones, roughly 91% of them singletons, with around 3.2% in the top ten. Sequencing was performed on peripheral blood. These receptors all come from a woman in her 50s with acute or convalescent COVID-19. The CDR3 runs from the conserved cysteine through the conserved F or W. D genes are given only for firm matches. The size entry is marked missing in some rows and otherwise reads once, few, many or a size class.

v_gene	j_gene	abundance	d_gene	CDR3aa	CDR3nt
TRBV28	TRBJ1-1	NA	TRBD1	CASKGQTSRAEAFF	TGTGCCAGCAAGGGACAGACCTCTCGCGCTGAAGCTTTCTTT
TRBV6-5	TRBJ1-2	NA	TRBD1	CASSYSPQGGGYTF	TGTGCCAGCAGTTACTCGCCACAGGGGGGTGGCTACACCTTC
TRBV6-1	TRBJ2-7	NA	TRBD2	CASSEIRGESLSYEQYF	TGTGCCAGCAGTGAAATCCGGGGGGAATCCCTATCCTACGAGCAGTACTTC
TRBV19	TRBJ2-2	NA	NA	CASSSRENTGELFF	TGTGCCAGTAGTAGCCGGGAGAACACCGGGGAGCTGTTTTTT
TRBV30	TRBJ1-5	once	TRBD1	CAARTGQNQPQHF	TGTGCCGCCCGGACAGGACAGAATCAGCCCCAGCATTTT
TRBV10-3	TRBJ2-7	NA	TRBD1	CAIAGTGLDEQYF	TGTGCCATCGCCGGGACAGGGCTGGACGAGCAGTACTTC
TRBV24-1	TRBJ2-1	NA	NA	CATSEPDSRSYNEQFF	TGTGCCACCAGTGAACCGGACAGCCGCTCCTACAATGAGCAGTTCTTC
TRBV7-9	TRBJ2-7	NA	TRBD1	CASSLTGQAYEQYF	TGTGCCAGCAGCTTAACGGGACAGGCCTACGAGCAGTACTTC
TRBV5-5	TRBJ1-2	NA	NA	CASSLDARYTF	TGTGCCAGCAGCTTGGACGCGCGCTACACCTTC
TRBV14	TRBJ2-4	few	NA	CASSQDSGGYLLAKNIQYF	TGTGCCAGCAGCCAAGATTCAGGAGGCTACCTCTTAGCCAAAAACATTCAGTACTTC
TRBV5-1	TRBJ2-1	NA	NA	CASSLDGRDSYNEQFF	TGCGCCAGCAGCTTGGATGGGCGGGACTCCTACAATGAGCAGTTCTTC
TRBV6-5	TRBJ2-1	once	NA	CASSPRRESYNEQFF	TGTGCCAGCAGCCCCAGGAGGGAGTCCTACAATGAGCAGTTCTTC
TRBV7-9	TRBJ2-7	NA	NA	CASSLGEALYEQYF	TGTGCCAGCAGCTTAGGGGAGGCCCTCTACGAGCAGTACTTC
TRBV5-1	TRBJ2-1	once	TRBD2	CASRATRAGASSYNEQFF	TGCGCCAGCAGGGCCACAAGGGCGGGAGCGAGCTCCTACAATGAGCAGTTCTTC
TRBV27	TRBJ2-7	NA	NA	CASSPDRISYEQYF	TGTGCCAGCAGTCCTGACAGGATCTCCTACGAGCAGTACTTC
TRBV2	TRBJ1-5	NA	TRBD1	CASSDPRDSSNQPQHF	TGTGCCAGCAGTGACCCCCGGGACAGTAGCAATCAGCCCCAGCATTTT
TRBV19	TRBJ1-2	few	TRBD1	CASSRTGGEVGYTF	TGTGCCAGTAGCAGGACAGGGGGGGAAGTTGGCTACACCTTC
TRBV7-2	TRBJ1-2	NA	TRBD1	CASSLEGQRYGYTF	TGTGCCAGCAGCTTAGAGGGACAGCGTTATGGCTACACCTTC
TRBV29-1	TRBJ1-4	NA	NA	CSVATGNTNEKLFF	TGCAGCGTTGCTACAGGGAACACTAATGAAAAACTGTTTTTT
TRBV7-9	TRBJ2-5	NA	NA	CASSLAAATQETQYF	TGTGCCAGCAGCTTAGCAGCGGCCACCCAAGAGACCCAGTACTTC
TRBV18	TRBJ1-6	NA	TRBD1	CASSPCEEGACFALHF	TGTGCCAGCTCACCTTGCGAGGAGGGGGCCTGTTTCGCCCTCCACTTT
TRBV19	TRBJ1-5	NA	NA	CASSMGKTGKGSSNQPQHF	TGTGCCAGTAGTATGGGGAAAACAGGGAAGGGTTCTAGCAATCAGCCCCAGCATTTT
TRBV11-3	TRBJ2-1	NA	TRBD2	CASSPNGLAGDEQFF	TGTGCCAGCAGCCCCAATGGACTAGCGGGTGATGAGCAGTTCTTC
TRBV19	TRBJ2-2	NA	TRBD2	CASSPGTSGYGELFF	TGTGCCAGTAGTCCCGGGACTAGCGGGTACGGGGAGCTGTTTTTT
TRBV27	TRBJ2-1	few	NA	CASSLQGGNEQFF	TGTGCCAGCAGTCTCCAGGGGGGCAATGAGCAGTTCTTC
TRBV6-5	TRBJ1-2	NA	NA	CASARTAMFYGYTF	TGTGCCAGCGCGAGGACAGCGATGTTCTATGGCTACACCTTC
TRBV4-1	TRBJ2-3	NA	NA	CASSQGAGIDTDTQYF	TGCGCCAGCAGCCAAGGGGCGGGGATCGACACAGATACGCAGTATTTT
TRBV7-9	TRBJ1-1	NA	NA	CASSLEGTYTEAFF	TGTGCCAGCAGCTTAGAGGGGACTTACACTGAAGCTTTCTTT
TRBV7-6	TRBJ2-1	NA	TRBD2	CASSPKGLAGGYYNEQFF	TGTGCCAGCAGCCCCAAAGGTCTAGCGGGAGGTTATTACAATGAGCAGTTCTTC
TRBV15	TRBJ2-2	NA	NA	CATSRDPPGNTGELFF	TGTGCCACCAGCAGAGATCCCCCGGGGAACACCGGGGAGCTGTTTTTT
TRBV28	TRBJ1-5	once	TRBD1	CASSLGGQGGNQPQHF	TGTGCCAGCAGTTTAGGGGGACAGGGGGGCAATCAGCCCCAGCATTTT
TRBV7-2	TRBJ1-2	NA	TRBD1	CASSTGGWGYTF	TGTGCCAGCAGTACAGGGGGCTGGGGCTACACCTTC
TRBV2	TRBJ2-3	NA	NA	CASSEGDRRVGTDTQYF	TGTGCCAGCAGTGAAGGGGACCGGAGGGTGGGCACAGATACGCAGTATTTT
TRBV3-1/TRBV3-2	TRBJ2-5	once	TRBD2	CASSPYGAGVSKSETQYF	TGTGCCAGCAGCCCTTATGGGGCGGGAGTGTCCAAAAGTGAGACCCAGTACTTC
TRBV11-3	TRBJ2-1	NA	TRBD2	CASSLGTSGYNEQFF	TGTGCCAGCAGCCTCGGGACTAGCGGTTACAATGAGCAGTTCTTC
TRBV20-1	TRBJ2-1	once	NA	CSARENTEGFF	TGCAGTGCTAGAGAGAATACAGAAGGGTTCTTC
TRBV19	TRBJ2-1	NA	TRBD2	CASSIGGTSGPEQFF	TGTGCCAGTAGTATAGGCGGGACTAGCGGGCCAGAGCAGTTCTTC
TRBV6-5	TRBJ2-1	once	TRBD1	CASSRQGTYNEQFF	TGTGCCAGCAGTCGACAGGGTACTTACAATGAGCAGTTCTTC
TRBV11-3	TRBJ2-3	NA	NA	CASSLDGGRVDTQYF	TGTGCCAGCAGCTTAGACGGGGGGCGGGTAGATACGCAGTATTTT
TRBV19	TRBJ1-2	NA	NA	CASTPAGGHYGYTF	TGTGCCAGTACCCCAGCGGGGGGGCACTATGGCTACACCTTC
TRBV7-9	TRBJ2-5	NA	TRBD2	CASSWGLNQETQYF	TGTGCCAGCAGCTGGGGACTAAACCAAGAGACCCAGTACTTC
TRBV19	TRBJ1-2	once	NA	CASSPAVGFDGYTF	TGTGCCAGTAGCCCCGCGGTTGGTTTTGATGGCTACACCTTC
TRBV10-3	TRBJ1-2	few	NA	CAISESTGYGYTF	TGTGCCATCAGTGAGTCAACCGGCTATGGCTACACCTTC
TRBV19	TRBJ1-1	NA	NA	CASSIGRGPENTEAFF	TGTGCCAGTAGTATAGGGAGGGGTCCGGAGAACACTGAAGCTTTCTTT
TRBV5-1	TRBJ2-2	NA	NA	CASSLRQFSTGELFF	TGCGCCAGCAGCTTGAGACAGTTTAGCACCGGGGAGCTGTTTTTT
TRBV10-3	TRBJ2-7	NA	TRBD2	CAISGLAGGSYEQYF	TGTGCCATCAGTGGGCTAGCGGGAGGGTCCTACGAGCAGTACTTC
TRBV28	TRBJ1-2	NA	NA	CASSSRDNGYGYTF	TGTGCCAGCAGTTCACGGGACAACGGCTATGGCTACACCTTC
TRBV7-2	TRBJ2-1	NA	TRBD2	CASSSSGRANNEQFF	TGTGCCAGCAGCTCTAGCGGGAGGGCCAACAATGAGCAGTTCTTC
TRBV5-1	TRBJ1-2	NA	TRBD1	CASSPGTGYYGYTF	TGCGCCAGCAGCCCAGGGACAGGGTACTATGGCTACACCTTC
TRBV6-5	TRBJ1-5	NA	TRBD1	CASSYGTGRDQPQHF	TGTGCCAGCAGTTACGGGACAGGGAGGGATCAGCCCCAGCATTTT
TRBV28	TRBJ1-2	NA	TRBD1	CASRGQGEFSGYTF	TGTGCCAGCAGAGGACAGGGTGAGTTCTCCGGCTACACCTTC
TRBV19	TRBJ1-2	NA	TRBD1	CASRVTGTANYGYTF	TGTGCCAGTAGGGTAACCGGGACAGCTAACTATGGCTACACCTTC
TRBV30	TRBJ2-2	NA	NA	CAWSVTANTGELFF	TGTGCCTGGAGCGTGACTGCGAACACCGGGGAGCTGTTTTTT
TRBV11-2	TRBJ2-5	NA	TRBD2	CASSLTSLETQYF	TGTGCCAGCAGCCTGACTAGCCTAGAGACCCAGTACTTC
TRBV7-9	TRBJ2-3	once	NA	CASSSLYTQYF	TGTGCCAGCAGCTCTCTGTATACGCAGTATTTT
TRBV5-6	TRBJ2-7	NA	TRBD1	CASSLWFGQGALYEQYF	TGTGCCAGCAGCTTGTGGTTTGGACAGGGGGCATTATACGAGCAGTACTTC
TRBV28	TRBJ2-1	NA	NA	CASSLFATGVGTYNEQFF	TGTGCCAGCAGTTTATTCGCGACGGGAGTAGGGACCTACAATGAGCAGTTCTTC
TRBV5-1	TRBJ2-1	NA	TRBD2	CASILGGWASGEGEQFF	TGCGCCAGCATCCTCGGAGGATGGGCTAGCGGGGAGGGTGAGCAGTTCTTC